The 27 T cell receptor beta chains in this list originate from one sample, sequenced in a study of CD8 T cells in ankylosing spondylitis. TCRdb re-called the 5' RACE reads with MiXCR, one entry per CDR3 protein. The sample lists around 150,000 distinct CDR3 sequences, around 19% occurring once. The material sequenced was blood, either unsorted or a sorted T cell fraction (not recorded which). Receptors originate from a male donor with ankylosing spondylitis or in good health (not recorded which).

This clonotype has only a few counts. J is TRBJ2-7 and V is TRBV29-1; D may be TRBD1 (6 bases). The CDR3 runs 13 residues. CDR1 is SQVTM and CDR2 is ANQGSEA in the germline V gene. V shed 7 bases and J shed 3 bases, with 16 bases lying between them. The CDR3 region has the DNA TGCAGCGGCCGTGGGGGCCCAAGCTACGAGCAGTACTTC. Residues: CSGRGGPSYEQYF.

This clonotype was observed at least ten times. The CDR3 DNA sequence: TGCAGTGCCCAGGGAGCGGGAGGGTCCGATACGCAGTATTTT. Its protein is CSAQGAGGSDTQYF. This chain links TRBV20-1 with TRBJ2-3, with 10 bases matching TRBD2. The CDR3 extends over 14 amino acids. After removal of 6 bases from V and 6 bases from J, the junction contained 9 bases not matched to a gene. Germline CDR1 DFQATT, CDR2 SNEGSKA (reference sequence).

This clonotype was counted ten times or more. This chain connects TRBV7-3 to TRBJ2-3, with D hard to call. Per germline, CDR1 SGHTA and CDR2 FQGTGA. This CDR3 has 12 residues. V was cut by 5 bases and J by 2 bases, with 5 bases left in between. This chain's CDR3 is CASSAFTDTQYF. CDR3 nucleotides: TGTGCCAGCAGCGCGTTCACAGATACGCAGTATTTT.

The V gene is TRBV7-2, the J gene TRBJ2-1; tentatively, D is TRBD2 (5 bases). With 5 bases removed from V and 2 bases from J, the gap between germline ends came to 13 bases. CDR3 size: 15 residues. Germline lookup yields CDR1 SGHTA and CDR2 FQGNSA. CDR3: CASSVRSAAYNEQFF. CDR3 DNA sequence: TGTGCCAGCAGCGTACGTAGCGCGGCCTACAATGAGCAGTTCTTC.

This clonotype was counted ten times or more. The chain uses TRBV11-2 and TRBJ1-1, with a weak D call TRBD1 (5 bases). Deletions cut 0 bases from V and 5 bases from J, with 7 bases between. Germline CDR1 SGHAT, CDR2 FQNNGV. CDR3 size: 13 residues. The CDR3 sequence: CASSLDWGTEAFF. The CDR3 region has the DNA TGTGCCAGCAGCTTAGACTGGGGGACTGAAGCTTTCTTT.

V and J are TRBV20-1 and TRBJ2-5; perhaps TRBD2 as D (6 bases). Looked up from germline, CDR1 is DFQATT and CDR2 is SNEGSKA (reference sequence). The ends were cut back, 1 base at V and 2 bases at J, with 11 bases in the middle. This CDR3 is built from 14 residues. The CDR3 region is CSARAGTRQETQYF. The CDR3 bases are TGCAGTGCTAGAGCCGGGACTCGGCAAGAGACCCAGTACTTC.

The chain recombines TRBV12-3 or TRBV12-4 with TRBJ1-2; D gene ambiguous. V lost 6 bases, J lost 8 bases, and 13 bases lay in between. The length of the CDR3 is 12 residues. The CDR3 here is CASSPRLRGYTF. The CDR3 DNA follows: TGTGCCAGCAGCCCACGCTTGCGGGGCTACACCTTC.

A word on this clonotype: A much larger clone differs by one base, so this may be a read error. The rearrangement joins TRBV6-1 to TRBJ1-2; D is undetermined. Germline V lookup: CDR1 MNHNS, CDR2 SASEGT. V dropped 6 bases and J dropped 3 bases, with 11 bases sitting between them. This CDR3 has 13 residues. The DNA of the CDR3 is TGTGCCAGCAGCCCCCGGGCGGACTATGGCTACACCTTC. Translated: CASSPRADYGYTF.

This clonotype was recorded many times. The J gene is TRBJ2-3, the V gene TRBV7-4; 12 bases map to TRBD2. CDR3 size: 15 residues. V lost 3 bases and J lost 9; bases outside the gene matches: 7. Germline V CDR1 and CDR2: SGHVT, SQSDAQ. The CDR3 loop is CASSLGLAGLETQYF. The DNA for the CDR3 is TGTGCCAGCAGCTTGGGACTAGCGGGCTTAGAAACGCAGTATTTT.

This clonotype was seen a handful of times. The V gene is TRBV4-2, the J gene TRBJ2-5; D is possibly TRBD2 (6 bases). Trimming removed 2 bases at V and 2 bases at J, with 12 bases between. CDR1 and CDR2 (germline): LGHNA, YNFKEQ. The CDR3 covers 15 residues. CDR3 sequence reads: CASSQKGLIQETQYF. The CDR3 bases are TGTGCCAGCAGCCAAAAGGGACTTATACAAGAGACCCAGTACTTC.

The genes are TRBV11-1 and TRBJ1-1; D not resolved. Germline V lookup: CDR1 SGHAT, CDR2 FQDESV (reference sequence). The V end was cut by 1 base, the J end by 1 base, with 19 bases between. This CDR3 comprises 18 residues. CDR3 in amino acids: CASSLGPGGSWENTEAFF. Here the CDR3 DNA reads TGTGCCAGCAGCTTAGGTCCTGGCGGGTCCTGGGAGAACACTGAAGCTTTCTTT. Full variable domain (rest looked up from reference TRBV11-1 and TRBJ1-1): EAEVAQSPRYKITEKSQAVAFWCDPISGHATLYWYRQILGQGPELLVQFQDESVVDDSQLPKDRFSAERLKGVDSTLKIQPAELGDSAMYLCASSLGPGGSWENTEAFFGQGTRLTVV.

V gene TRBV12-3 or TRBV12-4 combines with J gene TRBJ1-2, with TRBD1 as a possible D gene (5 bases). V was trimmed by 0 bases and J by 8 bases, leaving 13 bases between them. This CDR3 is built from 14 residues. The CDR3 loop is CASSLAHEGRGYTF. The CDR3 DNA follows: TGTGCCAGCAGTTTAGCGCACGAGGGGAGGGGCTACACCTTC.

The chain has TRBV11-2 and TRBJ2-1, with D perhaps given as TRBD1 or TRBD2 (5 bases each). Germline V gene data show CDR1 as SGHAT and CDR2 as FQNNGV. The ends were cut back, 2 bases at V and 8 bases at J, with 16 bases in the middle. The CDR3 extends over 15 amino acids. Here the CDR3 DNA reads TGTGCCAGCAGCTTAACGGGACCGCCGGGCGATGAGCAGTTCTTC. This sequence encodes CASSLTGPPGDEQFF.

A few counts support this clonotype. The rearrangement joins TRBV27 to TRBJ1-2; weak D call: TRBD1 (5 bases). Germline CDR1 is MNHEY and CDR2 is SMNVEV (reference sequence). V lost 6 bases to trimming and J lost 8 bases, with 19 bases between them. The CDR3 has 14 amino acids. CDR3 coding DNA: TGTGCCAGCAGCACCTGGGCGGGGGTGAACGGCTACACCTTC. It codes for CASSTWAGVNGYTF.

The V gene is TRBV7-2, the J gene TRBJ2-2, with 7 bases that match TRBD1. Germline V gene lookup returns CDR1 SGHTA and CDR2 FQGNSA. The CDR3 is 16 residues long. The ends lost 5 bases at V and 0 bases at J; junction bases unmatched: 6. CDR3 nucleotide sequence: TGTGCCAGCAGCGGACCCGGGACAGCGAACACCGGGGAGCTGTTTTTT. Translating gives CASSGPGTANTGELFF. The full variable domain, its missing parts supplied by reference TRBV7-2 and TRBJ2-2, is GAGVSQSPSNKVTEKGKDVELRCDPISGHTALYWYRQSLGQGLEFLIYFQGNSAPDKSGLPSDRFSAERTGGSVSTLTIQRTQQEDSAVYLCASSGPGTANTGELFFGEGSRLTVL.

This chain uses TRBV6-5 with TRBJ2-3, with D hard to call. The ends were cut back, 4 bases at V and 2 bases at J, with 4 bases in the middle. Germline V gene sequence: CDR1 MNHEY, CDR2 SVGAGI. The CDR3 length is 12 residues. This CDR3 reads CASSSLTDTQYF. Written as DNA, the CDR3 is TGTGCCAGCAGTTCCCTCACAGATACGCAGTATTTT.

Ten or more counts support this clonotype. The chain has TRBV2 and TRBJ2-7; 7 bases fit TRBD2. The germline V gene encodes CDR1 SNHLY and CDR2 FYNNEI. V lost 2 bases and J lost 4; bases outside the gene matches: 8. This CDR3 comprises 15 residues. Here the CDR3 reads CASSESTSDIYEQYF. Written as DNA, the CDR3 is TGTGCCAGCAGTGAATCTACTAGCGACATATACGAGCAGTACTTC. The full variable domain, completed using reference TRBV2 and TRBJ2-7, is EPEVTQTPSHQVTQMGQEVILRCVPISNHLYFYWYRQILGQKVEFLVSFYNNEISEKSEIFDDQFSVERPDGSNFTLKIRSTKLEDSAMYFCASSESTSDIYEQYFGPGTRLTVT.

For this clonotype: This may be a read error: a much more frequent sequence differs by one nucleotide. The chain couples TRBV29-1 to TRBJ1-2; the D gene is possibly TRBD1 (5 bases). CDR3 length: 14 residues. Germline CDR1 and CDR2: SQVTM and ANQGSEA. V lost 3 bases and J 10 bases, leaving 21 bases between the germline ends. The CDR3 coding sequence is TGCAGCGTTGAGGCGCAGTCCTCGGGGGAGGACTACACCTTC. Its translation is CSVEAQSSGEDYTF.

V and J are TRBV7-9 and TRBJ2-1, with 9 bases lining up with TRBD1. This CDR3 spans 17 amino acids. Germline trimming cut 0 bases from V and 5 bases from J; bases unmatched to any gene: 8. CDR1 and CDR2 from the germline V gene are SEHNR and FQNEAQ (reference sequence). The CDR3 coding sequence is TGTGCCAGCAGCTTAGCCCAGGGACAGGGTGCCGACAATGAGCAGTTCTTC. As protein: CASSLAQGQGADNEQFF.

This clonotype was observed a few times. CDR3: CASSPPRDRGPGELFF. DNA for the CDR3: TGCGCCAGCAGCCCCCCCCGGGACAGGGGGCCCGGGGAGCTGTTTTTT. The rearrangement links TRBV4-1 to TRBJ2-2; 12 positions agree with TRBD1. There are 16 residues in the CDR3. V trimming: 4 bases; J trimming: 6 bases; junction bases outside the gene matches: 6. Germline loops: CDR1 MGHRA, CDR2 YSYEKL.

This clonotype was counted many times. An end of the junction does not agree with germline; a read error may underlie this. The chain carries TRBV5-1 and TRBJ2-2, with D unresolved. Germline CDR1 reads SGHRS; CDR2 reads YFSETQ. The CDR3 runs to 14 residues. The chain's CDR3 is CASSDKSNTGELFF. The CDR3 nucleotides are TGCGCTAGCAGCGACAAGTCGAACACCGGGGAGCTGTTTTTT.

This chain uses TRBV7-7 with TRBJ2-1, with 7 nucleotides matching TRBD1. From germline, CDR1 is SSHAT and CDR2 FNYEAQ (reference sequence). This CDR3 is built from 13 residues. V was pared by 4 bases and J by 5 bases, with 2 bases of the junction left unmatched. CDR3: CASSSTGHNEQFF. The CDR3 DNA reads as TGTGCCAGCAGCTCGACAGGGCACAATGAGCAGTTCTTC. Full variable domain (rest looked up from reference TRBV7-7 and TRBJ2-1): GAGVSQSPRYKVTKRGQDVTLRCDPISSHATLYWYQQALGQGPEFLTYFNYEAQPDKSGLPSDRFSAERPEGSISTLTIQRTEQRDSAMYRCASSSTGHNEQFFGPGTRLTVL.

This clonotype has a count of ten or more. The chain is built from TRBV20-1 and TRBJ2-5; a weak D match, TRBD2 (5 bases). This CDR3 spans 16 amino acids. In germline, CDR1 is DFQATT, CDR2 SNEGSKA (reference sequence). The V and J ends lost 0 bases and 2 bases respectively, with 16 bases between them. CDR3 protein: CSARDPSGGDQETQYF. The CDR3 DNA reads as TGCAGTGCTAGAGATCCGAGCGGCGGAGATCAAGAGACCCAGTACTTC.

This clonotype occurred a few times. V gene TRBV6-2 or TRBV6-3 combines with J gene TRBJ2-3; D is possibly TRBD1 (6 bases). This CDR3 comprises 16 residues. CDR1 is MNHEY and CDR2 is SVGEGT in the germline V gene. With 8 bases removed from V and 1 base from J, the gap between germline ends came to 19 bases. The CDR3 sequence is CASGPQGPSGTDTQYF. The CDR3, as DNA: TGTGCCAGCGGTCCTCAGGGGCCCTCTGGCACAGATACGCAGTATTTT.

This clonotype was counted ten times or more. The rearrangement joins TRBV7-2 to TRBJ1-2; D gene unclear. This CDR3 has 16 residues. Between the trimmed V and J ends, which lost 1 base and 7 bases, there was a span of 19 bases. The germline V gene encodes CDR1 SGHTA and CDR2 FQGNSA. Here the CDR3 reads CASSLESDGDTGGYTF. CDR3 in DNA: TGTGCCAGCAGCTTAGAAAGCGACGGGGATACGGGTGGCTACACCTTC. The full variable domain, its missing parts supplied by reference TRBV7-2 and TRBJ1-2, is GAGVSQSPSNKVTEKGKDVELRCDPISGHTALYWYRQSLGQGLEFLIYFQGNSAPDKSGLPSDRFSAERTGGSVSTLTIQRTQQEDSAVYLCASSLESDGDTGGYTFGSGTRLTVV.

This chain links TRBV11-2 with TRBJ2-2; D uncertain. CDR1 is SGHAT, CDR2 FQNNGV, per germline. The germline V and J ends were trimmed by 3 bases and 7 bases, with 3 bases remaining between them. This CDR3 is built from 11 residues. The CDR3 DNA is TGTGCCAGCAGCTTTTACGGGGAGCTGTTTTTT. It translates to CASSFYGELFF.

V and J are TRBV7-6 and TRBJ1-4; 7 nucleotides agree with TRBD1. The CDR3 length is 15 residues. V was clipped by 3 bases and J by 3 bases; unmatched bases: 4. The germline V gene encodes CDR1 SGHVS and CDR2 FNYEAQ. CDR3 loop: CASSLVTGANEKLFF. The DNA for the CDR3 is TGTGCCAGCAGCTTGGTTACAGGGGCTAATGAAAAACTGTTTTTT.